What follows are 32 T cell receptor beta chains derived from one specimen sequenced in a study of stem cell transplantation in POMP-related autoinflammatory disease. Libraries were prepared by immunoSEQ multiplex PCR; TCRdb keeps only in-frame clonotypes and omits some of them. Seen here are 1,300 or so clones, around 80% observed once, and the top ten hold 4% to 4.5%. This material consisted of CD4+ follicular helper T cells (Tfh) from PBMCs, taken before stem cell transplantation. All receptors come from a human donor with POMP-related autoinflammation and immune dysregulation (PRAID).

J is TRBJ2-3 and V is TRBV7-6, with a weak D call TRBD1 (5 bases). The germline V and J ends were trimmed by 5 bases and 7 bases, with 16 bases remaining between them. Looked up from germline, CDR1 is SGHVS and CDR2 is FNYEAQ. The CDR3 has 14 amino acids. The CDR3 DNA follows: TGTGCCAGCAGCCCTCGTACCCAGGGTCATACGCAGTATTTT. Encoded protein: CASSPRTQGHTQYF.

This chain joins TRBV28 and TRBJ2-7, with 7 bases that match TRBD2. Trimming took 3 bases from V and 4 from J; bases not matched to a gene: 6. CDR3 size: 14 residues. The germline V gene encodes CDR1 MDHEN and CDR2 SYDVKM. CDR3 nucleotide sequence: TGTGCCAGCAGTTTCCCCAAGGGAGGGTACGAGCAGTACTTC. Encoded protein: CASSFPKGGYEQYF.

V and J are TRBV9 and TRBJ1-2; TRBD1 might be the D (5 bases). The V gene's germline CDR1 is SGDLS and CDR2 YYNGEE. V lost 3 bases to trimming and J lost 1 base, with 7 bases between them. CDR3 length: 13 residues. The CDR3 loop is CASSATVNYGYTF. DNA of the CDR3: TGTGCCAGCAGCGCGACAGTTAACTATGGCTACACCTTC. Using reference TRBV9 and TRBJ1-2 for the parts outside the CDR3, the full variable domain is DSGVTQTPKHLITATGQRVTLRCSPRSGDLSVYWYQQSLDQGLQFLIQYYNGEERAKGNILERFSAQQFPDLHSELNLSSLELGDSALYFCASSATVNYGYTFGSGTRLTVV.

The chain employs TRBV25-1 and TRBJ1-4; D remains unclear. This CDR3 spans 14 amino acids. The V end lost 2 bases, the J end lost 3 bases, and 7 bases lay between the germline ends. Germline V lookup: CDR1 MGHDK, CDR2 SYGVNS. The CDR3 here is CASSEGDSNEKLFF. The CDR3 DNA follows: TGTGCCAGCAGTGAAGGAGACTCTAATGAAAAACTGTTTTTT.

The V and J genes are TRBV10-3 and TRBJ2-2; D is undetermined. This CDR3 is 13 amino acids long. The germline gives CDR1 ENHRY, CDR2 SYGVKD. Trimming took off 5 bases at V and 4 bases at J, with 8 bases between the two ends. The CDR3 DNA reads as TGTGCCATCAGTCCCACTACCACCGGGGAGCTGTTTTTT. Translating gives CAISPTTTGELFF.

This sequence joins TRBV6-6 and TRBJ2-3; D might be TRBD1 or TRBD2, each matching 5 bases. The ends were cut back, 6 bases at V and 8 bases at J, with 12 bases in the middle. The CDR3 contains 12 residues. CDR1 and CDR2 from the germline V gene are MNHNY and SVGAGI (reference sequence). The CDR3 DNA follows: TGTGCCAGCAGCCGGGACCCGGCTACGCAGTATTTT. Amino acids: CASSRDPATQYF.

This clone has just a few counts. CDR3: CSVLDRAGYTF. The CDR3, as DNA: TGCAGCGTCTTGGACAGGGCGGGCTACACCTTC. The rearrangement uses TRBV29-1 and TRBJ1-2; TRBD1 matches 8 bases. The CDR3 is 11 amino acids. After removal of 6 bases from V and 8 bases from J, the junction contained 5 bases not matched to a gene. The V gene's germline CDR1 is SQVTM and CDR2 ANQGSEA.

The chain joins TRBV7-9 to TRBJ2-3; 11 nucleotides agree with TRBD1. Germline V gives CDR1 SEHNR, CDR2 FQNEAQ (reference sequence). The CDR3 is 17 amino acids. J lost 1 base, V lost 2 bases, and 5 bases had no gene match. CDR3 sequence (DNA): TGTGCCAGCAGCTTAATGGGACAGGGGGGTGGCACAGATACGCAGTATTTT. Translating gives CASSLMGQGGGTDTQYF.

Concerning this clone: One junction end disagrees with the germline gene, perhaps due to a read error. The chain employs TRBV9 and TRBJ2-5; D is uncertain. This CDR3 spans 11 amino acids. Germline lookup yields CDR1 SGDLS and CDR2 YYNGEE. The CDR3 is CASSVGPSLNF. CDR3 sequence (DNA): TGTGCCAGCAGCGTCGGGCCCTCTCTCAACTTC.

The chain combines TRBV19 with TRBJ2-1; D not resolved. CDR1 and CDR2 (germline): LNHDA, SQIVND (reference sequence). The CDR3 extends over 14 amino acids. V gave up 3 bases and J gave up 8 bases, with 14 bases separating them. CDR3 nucleotides: TGTGCCAGTAGTATGGGCCCGTTAGGGTATGAGCAGTTCTTC. Translation: CASSMGPLGYEQFF.

The V and J genes are TRBV9 and TRBJ1-2, with TRBD1 identical over 7 bases. This CDR3 spans 16 amino acids. Germline V CDR1 and CDR2: SGDLS, YYNGEE. V shed 4 bases, J shed 3 bases, and the junction held 12 bases outside the gene matches. DNA of the CDR3: TGTGCCAGCAGCCTCGATCCGGGACAGCGAGACTATGGCTACACCTTC. Protein sequence: CASSLDPGQRDYGYTF.

The chain employs TRBV7-9 and TRBJ1-5, with unresolved D. Germline assignment: CDR1 SEHNR and CDR2 FQNEAQ (reference sequence). Trimming pared 9 bases from V and 6 bases from J, leaving 0 bases between. The length of the CDR3 is 8 residues. CDR3 loop: CASQPQHF. The DNA for the CDR3 is TGTGCCAGTCAGCCCCAGCATTTT. Using reference TRBV7-9 and TRBJ1-5 for the parts outside the CDR3, the full variable domain is DTGVSQNPRHKITKRGQNVTFRCDPISEHNRLYWYRQTLGQGPEFLTYFQNEAQLEKSRLLSDRFSAERPKGSFSTLEIQRTEQGDSAMYLCASQPQHFGDGTRLSIL.

The J gene is TRBJ2-2, the V gene TRBV4-2; D not resolved. Germline CDR1 is LGHNA and CDR2 is YNFKEQ. Trimming cost V 1 base and J 7 bases, with 7 bases left between them. The CDR3 has 13 amino acids. In DNA, the CDR3 is TGTGCCAGCAGCCAAGCCTCGCTCGGGGAGCTGTTTTTT. Protein: CASSQASLGELFF.

The chain employs TRBV7-9 and TRBJ2-3; possible D gene TRBD1, 5 bases. This CDR3 comprises 14 residues. Trimming stripped 5 bases from V and 2 bases from J, with 11 bases between. The germline V gene has CDR1 SEHNR and CDR2 FQNEAQ (reference sequence). In DNA form, the CDR3 reads TGTGCCAGCAGCCCGGACACATCCACAGATACGCAGTATTTT. Its protein product is CASSPDTSTDTQYF.

J is TRBJ2-7 and V is TRBV12-5; possibly TRBD2 for D (7 bases). This CDR3 is built from 14 residues. Trimming took off 3 bases at V and 1 base at J, with 10 bases between the two ends. Germline V gene sequence: CDR1 LGHNT, CDR2 FRNRAP. The CDR3 nucleotides read TGTGCTAGTGGTTTTAGGGGGGGATCCTACGAGCAGTACTTC. It codes for CASGFRGGSYEQYF.

For the CDR3, the DNA is TGTGCCGTTGGACGGGCCTCTGGAAACACCATATATTTT. It codes for CAVGRASGNTIYF. The chain employs TRBV5-6 and TRBJ1-3; D uncertain. The germline gives CDR1 SGHDT, CDR2 YYEEEE. This CDR3 is built from 13 residues. V lost 10 bases and J lost 0, with 11 bases in between. Combining the CDR3 with reference TRBV5-6 and TRBJ1-3 gives the whole variable domain DAGVTQSPTHLIKTRGQQVTLRCSPKSGHDTVSWYQQALGQGPQFIFQYYEEEERQRGNFPDRFSGHQFPNYSSELNVNALLLGDSALYLCAVGRASGNTIYFGEGSWLTVV.

CDR3 sequence reads: CSVEWGPTGELFF. The CDR3 DNA follows: TGCAGCGTTGAATGGGGCCCCACCGGGGAGCTGTTTTTT. The J gene is TRBJ2-2, the V gene TRBV29-1; tentative D call: TRBD1 (5 bases). Germline V gives CDR1 SQVTM, CDR2 ANQGSEA. The CDR3 spans 13 residues. V shed 2 bases and J shed 4 bases, with 8 bases lying between them.

The V gene is TRBV11-2, the J gene TRBJ2-7; D unclear. Trimming removed 5 bases from V and 0 bases from J, with 14 bases in between. Per the germline V gene, CDR1 is SGHAT and CDR2 is FQNNGV. The CDR3 is 15 residues long. CDR3 in amino acids: CASSLVLRSSYEQYF. The CDR3 DNA reads TGTGCCAGCAGCCTAGTATTGCGCAGCTCCTACGAGCAGTACTTC. Based on the CDR3 plus reference TRBV11-2 and TRBJ2-7, the full variable domain is EAGVAQSPRYKIIEKRQSVAFWCNPISGHATLYWYQQILGQGPKLLIQFQNNGVVDDSQLPKDRFSAERLKGVDSTLKIQPAKLEDSAVYLCASSLVLRSSYEQYFGPGTRLTVT.

This clone has only a few counts. The J gene is TRBJ1-5, the V gene TRBV5-1; unclear D gene. The CDR3 covers 14 residues. The V end was cut by 0 bases, the J end by 5 bases, with 9 bases between. Germline values: CDR1 SGHRS, CDR2 YFSETQ. The CDR3 DNA sequence: TGCGCCAGCAGCTTGGGGGGTAAGGATCAGCCCCAGCATTTT. Encoded protein: CASSLGGKDQPQHF.

The chain recombines TRBV5-5 with TRBJ1-6; D uncertain. V was pared by 2 bases and J by 0 bases, with 15 bases between. CDR3 length: 18 residues. Germline lookup yields CDR1 SGHKS and CDR2 YYEKEE (reference sequence). The CDR3: CASSFEAPLSSYNSPLHF. CDR3 in DNA: TGTGCCAGCAGCTTCGAGGCACCTTTGAGCTCCTATAATTCACCCCTCCACTTT.

The chain has TRBV28 and TRBJ2-1; maybe TRBD1 (6 bases). The CDR3 spans 15 residues. CDR1 and CDR2 from the germline V gene are MDHEN and SYDVKM. The V end was cut by 6 bases, the J end by 4 bases, with 16 bases between. The CDR3 DNA sequence: TGTGCCAGCAGCTTCAACAGGGATTCTTACAATGAGCAGTTCTTC. This translates into CASSFNRDSYNEQFF.

The chain uses TRBV19 and TRBJ2-1; D may be TRBD1 or TRBD2 (5 bases each). Germline CDR1 is LNHDA and CDR2 is SQIVND (reference sequence). V lost 6 bases and J lost 6, with 15 bases in between. CDR3 length equals 14 residues. CDR3 amino acids: CASSSGTEVNEQFF. CDR3 bases: TGTGCCAGTAGCTCCGGGACCGAAGTCAATGAGCAGTTCTTC. Drawing the rest from reference TRBV19 and TRBJ2-1, the complete variable domain is DGGITQSPKYLFRKEGQNVTLSCEQNLNHDAMYWYRQDPGQGLRLIYYSQIVNDFQKGDIAEGYSVSREKKESFPLTVTSAQKNPTAFYLCASSSGTEVNEQFFGPGTRLTVL.

This sequence joins TRBV28 and TRBJ1-2, with D possibly being TRBD1 (6 bases). Trimming pared 2 bases from V and 3 bases from J, leaving 16 bases between. The V gene's germline CDR1 is MDHEN and CDR2 SYDVKM. There are 16 residues in the CDR3. The CDR3: CASSLLRGAGDYGYTF. CDR3 nucleotide sequence: TGTGCCAGCAGTTTACTAAGGGGGGCAGGGGACTATGGCTACACCTTC.

This chain connects TRBV5-1 to TRBJ2-5; D is perhaps TRBD1 or TRBD2 (6 bases each). Trimming shortened V by 7 bases and J by 1 base, and 23 bases separated the two germline ends. This CDR3 has 17 residues. The V gene's germline CDR1 is SGHRS and CDR2 YFSETQ. The CDR3: CASGKGGRARLQETQYF. DNA for the CDR3: TGCGCCAGCGGCAAGGGGGGCCGTGCCCGCCTCCAAGAGACCCAGTACTTC.

The chain is built from TRBV19 and TRBJ1-1, with 10 bases that match TRBD1. This CDR3 has 15 amino acids. Germline CDR1 and CDR2: LNHDA and SQIVND (reference sequence). Germline trimming cut 5 bases from V and 4 bases from J; bases unmatched to any gene: 7. The CDR3 DNA sequence: TGTGCCAGTAGTTGGGACAGGGGTATCGGCACTGAAGCTTTCTTT. Its protein is CASSWDRGIGTEAFF.

This clone was counted only a few times. The CDR3 region has the DNA TGCAGTGCACGACGAGGCGGCTACACCTTC. Protein: CSARRGGYTF. V usage is TRBV20-1 and J usage is TRBJ1-2; D is undetermined. CDR3 size: 10 residues. V was clipped by 6 bases and J by 8 bases, with 10 bases between them. CDR1 and CDR2 from the germline V gene are DFQATT and SNEGSKA (reference sequence).

This clone appeared once. J is TRBJ2-7 and V is TRBV28; 7 bases line up with TRBD1. After removal of 8 bases from V and 4 bases from J, the junction contained 11 bases not matched to a gene. The germline V gene has CDR1 MDHEN and CDR2 SYDVKM. CDR3 length: 14 residues. The DNA for the CDR3 is TGTGCCAGCCGAGGGGGCCTCTTCGATTACGAGCAGTACTTC. Residues: CASRGGLFDYEQYF.

This chain uses TRBV7-2 with TRBJ2-5; 10 bases match TRBD2. V lost 4 bases, J lost 5 bases, and 16 bases stayed unmatched. In germline, CDR1 is SGHTA, CDR2 FQGNSA. This CDR3 is built from 18 residues. CDR3 protein: CASSSPSTSGPRGETQYF. CDR3 nucleotide sequence: TGTGCCAGCAGCTCCCCCTCGACTAGCGGGCCTCGCGGGGAGACCCAGTACTTC. Drawing the rest from reference TRBV7-2 and TRBJ2-5, the complete variable domain is GAGVSQSPSNKVTEKGKDVELRCDPISGHTALYWYRQSLGQGLEFLIYFQGNSAPDKSGLPSDRFSAERTGGSVSTLTIQRTQQEDSAVYLCASSSPSTSGPRGETQYFGPGTRLLVL.

The chain joins TRBV7-9 to TRBJ1-5; perhaps TRBD1 as D (6 bases). The CDR3 is made up of 13 amino acids. The germline V gene encodes CDR1 SEHNR and CDR2 FQNEAQ (reference sequence). The V gene lost 5 bases and the J gene lost 9 bases, with 14 bases spanning the gap. The CDR3: CASSEQGIGPQHF. CDR3 bases: TGTGCCAGCAGCGAACAGGGTATCGGGCCCCAGCATTTT.

The rearrangement links TRBV29-1 to TRBJ1-2; D is unresolved. Per the germline V gene, CDR1 is SQVTM and CDR2 is ANQGSEA. Trimming shortened V by 5 bases and J by 0 bases, and 7 bases separated the two germline ends. The CDR3 loop spans 12 amino acids. CDR3 sequence reads: CSVKDPNYGYTF. In DNA form, the CDR3 reads TGCAGCGTTAAGGACCCTAACTATGGCTACACCTTC.

CDR3 sequence: CASIQWSPYEQYF. The CDR3 DNA reads TGTGCCAGCATCCAATGGAGTCCCTACGAGCAGTACTTC. The J gene is TRBJ2-7, the V gene TRBV28; the D is unclear. With 7 bases removed from V and 2 bases from J, the gap between germline ends came to 12 bases. CDR1 is MDHEN, CDR2 SYDVKM, per germline. The CDR3 is made up of 13 amino acids.

The J gene is TRBJ1-2, the V gene TRBV6-6; D call uncertain. The V gene's germline CDR1 is MNHNY and CDR2 SVGAGI (reference sequence). CDR3 length: 11 amino acids. V gave up 7 bases and J gave up 3 bases, with 6 bases separating them. CDR3 amino acids: CASNDYYGYTF. DNA of the CDR3: TGTGCCAGCAACGACTACTATGGCTACACCTTC.